The 23 T cell receptor beta chains presented below share a single source sample, sequenced in a study of cytomegalovirus exposure and HLA in healthy donors. PCR amplification relied on 60 Vbeta primers (plus 13 Jbeta primers). Libraries were prepared by immunoSEQ multiplex PCR; TCRdb keeps only in-frame clonotypes and omits some of them. The sample has fewer than 200,000 clones; 80% to 90% are singletons. The material sequenced was PBMCs. Receptor source: a girl aged 2 to 10 in good health and CMV-seropositive.

The rearrangement joins TRBV18 to TRBJ2-1; TRBD2 might be the D (5 bases). The CDR3 runs to 14 residues. Germline V CDR1 and CDR2: KGHSH, LQKENI. V gave up 3 bases and J gave up 4 bases, with 10 bases separating them. The CDR3 sequence: CASSPRELYNEQFF. The CDR3, as DNA: TGTGCCAGCTCACCCCGGGAACTTTACAATGAGCAGTTCTTC.

The V call is TRBV28, the J call TRBJ2-7; maybe TRBD1 (5 bases). The CDR3 extends over 14 amino acids. Trimming cost V 3 bases and J 7 bases, with 16 bases left between them. Germline V lookup: CDR1 MDHEN, CDR2 SYDVKM. The CDR3 DNA sequence: TGTGCCAGCAGTTTTGCGGCAGGGCATGGGGAGCAGTACTTC. Translation: CASSFAAGHGEQYF.

J is TRBJ1-4 and V is TRBV15; no definite D call. CDR3 length: 16 residues. The germline CDR1 and CDR2 sequences are LNHNV and YYDKDF (reference sequence). V gave up 0 bases and J gave up 8 bases, with 16 bases separating them. For the CDR3, the DNA is TGTGCCACCAGCAGAGAAGCGATTCCCATAGGAGAAAAACTGTTTTTT. Translated: CATSREAIPIGEKLFF.

This chain joins TRBV15 and TRBJ1-1; the D is unclear. The CDR3 spans 15 residues. Germline V lookup: CDR1 LNHNV, CDR2 YYDKDF (reference sequence). V was clipped by 2 bases and J by 1 base, with 11 bases between them. In DNA form, the CDR3 reads TGTGCCACCAGCAGATCGACTTTGGGGAACACTGAAGCTTTCTTT. Encoded protein: CATSRSTLGNTEAFF. Complete variable domain (other parts from reference TRBV15 and TRBJ1-1): DAMVIQNPRYQVTQFGKPVTLSCSQTLNHNVMYWYQQKSSQAPKLLFHYYDKDFNNEADTPDNFQSRRPNTSFCFLDIRSPGLGDTAMYLCATSRSTLGNTEAFFGQGTRLTVV.

This chain joins TRBV7-2 and TRBJ2-2; maybe TRBD1 (6 bases). Trimming removed 4 bases from V and 0 bases from J, with 12 bases in between. The CDR3 covers 16 residues. Germline CDR1 is SGHTA and CDR2 is FQGNSA. The CDR3 sequence is CASSSRTAANTGELFF. The CDR3 nucleotides are TGTGCCAGCAGCTCTAGGACAGCCGCGAACACCGGGGAGCTGTTTTTT.

J is TRBJ1-2 and V is TRBV28; weak D call: TRBD1 (5 bases). CDR1 and CDR2 (germline): MDHEN, SYDVKM. With 1 base removed from V and 0 bases from J, the gap between germline ends came to 9 bases. The length of the CDR3 is 15 residues. The CDR3 coding sequence is TGTGCCAGCAGTTTATCGACAGTAACTAACTATGGCTACACCTTC. This translates into CASSLSTVTNYGYTF.

The chain combines TRBV29-1 with TRBJ1-1; D unresolved. This CDR3 spans 12 amino acids. Trimming stripped 5 bases from V and 4 bases from J, with 11 bases between. In germline, CDR1 is SQVTM, CDR2 ANQGSEA. DNA of the CDR3: TGCAGCGTTTCTCAGCGGGGCACTGAAGCTTTCTTT. This codes for CSVSQRGTEAFF.

This chain joins TRBV11-3 and TRBJ2-7; 8 nucleotides agree with TRBD1. The CDR3 extends over 16 amino acids. The V segment lost 0 bases and the J segment 3 bases; nucleotides outside the gene matches: 7. Germline assignment: CDR1 SGHNT and CDR2 YENEEA. The DNA of the CDR3 is TGTGCCAGCAGCTTAGAACCCAGGGGGCACCGCTACGAGCAGTACTTC. Translating gives CASSLEPRGHRYEQYF. Together with reference TRBV11-3 and TRBJ2-7, the CDR3 gives the full variable domain: EAGVVQSPRYKIIEKKQPVAFWCNPISGHNTLYWYLQNLGQGPELLIRYENEEAVDDSQLPKDRFSAERLKGVDSTLKIQPAELGDSAVYLCASSLEPRGHRYEQYFGPGTRLTVT.

This clone was detected only a few times. Here the CDR3 reads CASSYTQAGGPRETQYF. CDR3 sequence (DNA): TGTGCCAGCAGTTACACCCAAGCGGGAGGGCCTCGGGAGACCCAGTACTTC. The gene calls are TRBV2 and TRBJ2-5, with 10 bases that match TRBD2. The CDR3 is 17 residues long. Germline assignment: CDR1 SNHLY and CDR2 FYNNEI. V was clipped by 5 bases and J by 5 bases; unmatched bases: 14.

This chain uses TRBV5-4 with TRBJ2-3; the D gene is possibly TRBD1 (5 bases). The CDR3 consists of 15 residues. The V and J ends lost 3 bases and 4 bases respectively, with 15 bases between them. Per the germline V gene, CDR1 is SGHNT and CDR2 is YYREEE (reference sequence). Here the CDR3 reads CASSSTQGLSDTQYF. The CDR3 DNA reads as TGTGCCAGCAGCTCAACTCAGGGTTTGTCAGATACGCAGTATTTT.

The gene calls are TRBV5-8 and TRBJ1-6; D uncertain. Germline-derived CDR1 and CDR2 are SGHTS and YDEGEE. CDR3 length: 18 residues. The V gene lost 0 bases and the J gene lost 2 bases, with 15 bases spanning the gap. CDR3 sequence reads: CASSLGYRIGPYNSPLHF. CDR3 in DNA: TGTGCCAGCAGCTTGGGGTACCGGATTGGGCCCTATAATTCACCCCTCCACTTT.

The chain has TRBV5-1 and TRBJ2-4; D not resolved. This CDR3 spans 14 amino acids. Germline values: CDR1 SGHRS, CDR2 YFSETQ. Trimming left V 1 base short and J 0 bases short, with 5 bases between. In nucleotides, the CDR3 is TGCGCCAGCAGCTTGAATATAGCCAAAAACATTCAGTACTTC. Translated, it gives CASSLNIAKNIQYF.

This clone was detected only once. CDR3 coding DNA: TGTGCCAGCAGTTACAAATTTCGCGGGCAGAACACTGAAGCTTTCTTT. It yields the protein CASSYKFRGQNTEAFF. This chain links TRBV6-5 with TRBJ1-1; D is ambiguous. The V gene lost 2 bases and the J gene lost 1 base, with 14 bases spanning the gap. The CDR3 sequence is 16 residues long. CDR1 and CDR2 from the germline V gene are MNHEY and SVGAGI.

The chain joins TRBV5-5 to TRBJ2-7, with D possibly being TRBD2 (6 bases). The CDR3 is 14 amino acids. CDR1 and CDR2 from the germline V gene are SGHKS and YYEKEE (reference sequence). The V and J ends lost 0 bases and 1 base respectively, with 8 bases between them. The CDR3 region is CASSLGRGSYEQYF. The DNA of the CDR3 is TGTGCCAGCAGCTTGGGGCGGGGATCCTACGAGCAGTACTTC.

The chain employs TRBV4-1 and TRBJ1-2, with D perhaps TRBD1 (6 bases). Trimming took off 0 bases at V and 8 bases at J, with 19 bases between the two ends. This CDR3 comprises 16 residues. CDR1 and CDR2 (germline): MGHRA, YSYEKL. For the CDR3, the DNA is TGCGCCAGCAGCCAAGAAGTAGGGGGTTTAATAGGGGGCTACACCTTC. Translating gives CASSQEVGGLIGGYTF.

The chain is built from TRBV11-2 and TRBJ2-6, with TRBD1 identical over 10 bases. Unmatched junction bases numbered 11, after V lost 5 bases and J lost 4 bases. Germline values: CDR1 SGHAT, CDR2 FQNNGV. This CDR3 spans 18 amino acids. CDR3 in DNA: TGTGCCAGCAGCCCTCTAATGACAGGGGGCTCAGGGGCCAACGTCCTGACTTTC. This sequence encodes CASSPLMTGGSGANVLTF.

The CDR3 sequence is CASWASVSNQPQHF. The CDR3 DNA follows: TGTGCCAGTTGGGCCTCAGTAAGCAATCAGCCCCAGCATTTT. The rearrangement joins TRBV6-1 to TRBJ1-5; D is undetermined. The CDR3 loop spans 14 amino acids. V lost 9 bases, J lost 1 base, and 13 bases lay in between. Looked up from germline, CDR1 is MNHNS and CDR2 is SASEGT.

Written as DNA, the CDR3 is TGTGCCTGGAATTCTAGGCGATGGGGGGGGGAGAACACTGAAGCTTTCTTT. The encoded protein is CAWNSRRWGGENTEAFF. The chain combines TRBV30 with TRBJ1-1; D is possibly TRBD1 (5 bases). The germline gives CDR1 GTSNPN, CDR2 SVGIG (reference sequence). V was pared by 4 bases and J by 1 base, with 22 bases between. This CDR3 spans 17 amino acids.

The rearrangement links TRBV9 to TRBJ2-1, with 7 bases identical to TRBD1. This CDR3 comprises 15 residues. V dropped 2 bases and J dropped 0; count of bases not matched to a gene: 2. The germline V gene has CDR1 SGDLS and CDR2 YYNGEE. Here the CDR3 reads CASSVGQISYNEQFF. The CDR3, as DNA: TGTGCCAGCAGCGTGGGACAGATCTCCTACAATGAGCAGTTCTTC.

This chain links TRBV30 with TRBJ2-1; the match to TRBD2 covers 10 bases. CDR3 length equals 15 residues. Per the germline V gene, CDR1 is GTSNPN and CDR2 is SVGIG (reference sequence). With 2 bases clipped from V and 8 bases from J, the junction kept 9 bases outside the gene matches. Here the CDR3 reads CAWSNSGRSSHEQFF. CDR3 sequence (DNA): TGTGCCTGGAGTAATAGCGGGAGGTCTTCCCATGAGCAGTTCTTC. Full variable domain (outside the CDR3, taken from reference TRBV30 and TRBJ2-1): SQTIHQWPATLVQPVGSPLSLECTVEGTSNPNLYWYRQAAGRGLQLLFYSVGIGQISSEVPQNLSASRPQDRQFILSSKKLLLSDSGFYLCAWSNSGRSSHEQFFGPGTRLTVL.

The gene calls are TRBV19 and TRBJ2-2, with TRBD1 matching over 8 bases. Germline-derived CDR1 and CDR2 are LNHDA and SQIVND (reference sequence). The CDR3 runs 15 residues. Trimming at V came to 10 bases and at J to 7 bases, leaving 14 bases not matched to a gene. The chain's CDR3 is CATNTWAGGGGELFF. For the CDR3, the DNA is TGTGCCACCAACACTTGGGCAGGGGGCGGCGGGGAGCTGTTTTTT. The variable domain in full, completed from reference TRBV19 and TRBJ2-2, reads DGGITQSPKYLFRKEGQNVTLSCEQNLNHDAMYWYRQDPGQGLRLIYYSQIVNDFQKGDIAEGYSVSREKKESFPLTVTSAQKNPTAFYLCATNTWAGGGGELFFGEGSRLTVL.

The V gene is TRBV6-5, the J gene TRBJ2-1, with 7 bases that match TRBD2. V shed 7 bases, J shed 3 bases, and the junction held 9 bases outside the gene matches. Germline V CDR1 and CDR2: MNHEY, SVGAGI. CDR3 length equals 15 residues. Written as DNA, the CDR3 is TGTGCCAGCACCCAGGGAGGGCCCCTCTACAATGAGCAGTTCTTC. Translating gives CASTQGGPLYNEQFF.

The genes are TRBV27 and TRBJ2-2; D is undetermined. The V gene lost 0 bases and the J gene lost 0 bases, with 14 bases spanning the gap. Germline-derived CDR1 and CDR2 are MNHEY and SMNVEV (reference sequence). This CDR3 spans 18 amino acids. In nucleotides, the CDR3 is TGTGCCAGCAGTTTATCCAGACTCCGGCGCACGAACACCGGGGAGCTGTTTTTT. Its translation: CASSLSRLRRTNTGELFF.